A single sample gave rise to the 16 T cell receptor beta chains below, sequenced in a study of T cell repertoires in cytomegalovirus infection. No antigen is known for these receptors. TCRdb recomputed calls from the reads with MiXCR, one row per CDR3 protein. The sample records 650,000 to 900,000 distinct CDR3 sequences, approximately 32% being singletons. The sample was cultured CD8+ T cells from PBMCs, taken from culture after CMV antigen stimulation. The receptors derive from a human donor in good health (CMV status not recorded). Some clones in this sample may be carry-over from other donors' samples.

This clonotype has only a few counts. This chain links TRBV3-1 with TRBJ2-1, with TRBD2 identical over 8 bases. V dropped 0 bases and J dropped 4; count of bases not matched to a gene: 5. Germline V gives CDR1 LGHDT, CDR2 YNNKEL (reference sequence). CDR3 length equals 16 residues. The DNA of the CDR3 is TGTGCCAGCAGCCAAGATGAACTAGCGGAATACAATGAGCAGTTCTTC. This sequence encodes CASSQDELAEYNEQFF.

The chain combines TRBV5-4 with TRBJ1-1; D is undetermined. The CDR3 is made up of 14 amino acids. Germline assignment: CDR1 SGHNT and CDR2 YYREEE (reference sequence). V was trimmed by 4 bases and J by 2 bases, leaving 12 bases between them. The CDR3 region is CASSPWSGNTEAFF. CDR3 coding DNA: TGTGCCAGCAGCCCCTGGTCCGGAAACACTGAAGCTTTCTTT.

The chain employs TRBV6-2 or TRBV6-3 and TRBJ1-5, with TRBD1 as a possible D gene (5 bases). CDR1 and CDR2 from the germline V gene are MNHEY and SVGEGT. This CDR3 contains 13 residues. Deletions cut 7 bases from V and 5 bases from J, with 12 bases between. Written as DNA, the CDR3 is TGTGCCAGCACCAACGGGGGAGATCAGCCCCAGCATTTT. It encodes CASTNGGDQPQHF.

There are many counts of this clonotype. The chain uses TRBV6-6 and TRBJ1-4; a possible D gene is TRBD1 (5 bases). The ends were cut back, 4 bases at V and 2 bases at J, with 17 bases in the middle. Germline lookup yields CDR1 MNHNY and CDR2 SVGAGI (reference sequence). CDR3 length: 17 amino acids. DNA for the CDR3: TGTGCCAGCAGTTTCGGGACGGTCAACCCTACTAATGAAAAACTGTTTTTT. It yields the protein CASSFGTVNPTNEKLFF.

This clonotype occurred a few times. The chain uses TRBV24-1 and TRBJ2-1; 11 bases line up with TRBD2. CDR3 length equals 15 residues. Germline loops: CDR1 KGHDR, CDR2 SFDVKD. V lost 5 bases and J lost 7; bases outside the gene matches: 6. The CDR3 is CATSVGSGGVNEQFF. The CDR3 DNA reads as TGTGCCACCAGTGTGGGTAGCGGGGGGGTAAATGAGCAGTTCTTC.

As DNA, the CDR3 is TGCGCCAGCGTCGACGGGGGTGCAGGCAATGAGCAGTTCTTC. It is translated as CASVDGGAGNEQFF. The gene calls are TRBV5-1 and TRBJ2-1, with TRBD2 as a possible D gene (6 bases). Germline assignment: CDR1 SGHRS and CDR2 YFSETQ. This CDR3 comprises 14 residues. Trimming removed 7 bases at V and 6 bases at J, with 17 bases between.

The chain carries TRBV13 and TRBJ1-1; D possibly corresponds to TRBD1 (6 bases). The ends were cut back, 4 bases at V and 2 bases at J, with 14 bases in the middle. The CDR3 runs 15 residues. CDR1 PRHDT and CDR2 FYEKMQ come from the germline V gene (reference sequence). DNA for the CDR3: TGTGCCAGCAGCTGGGGAACAGGGTCCAACACTGAAGCTTTCTTT. This encodes CASSWGTGSNTEAFF.

In this sample, this clonotype turned up a few times. The chain couples TRBV6-2 or TRBV6-3 to TRBJ2-1, with TRBD1 identical over 8 bases. CDR1 and CDR2 from the germline V gene are MNHEY and SVGEGT. V gave up 4 bases and J gave up 2 bases; unmatched junction bases: 16. This CDR3 comprises 19 residues. DNA of the CDR3: TGTGCCAGCAGTTCCGTATTGGCGATGGACAGGGTACCCTACAATGAGCAGTTCTTC. It codes for CASSSVLAMDRVPYNEQFF.

The chain has TRBV28 and TRBJ2-3; D not resolved. CDR1 is MDHEN, CDR2 SYDVKM, per germline. CDR3 length equals 12 residues. V lost 8 bases and J 4 bases, leaving 10 bases between the germline ends. This CDR3 reads CASRSRPDTQYF. For the CDR3, the DNA is TGTGCCAGCCGATCCCGGCCAGATACGCAGTATTTT.

This clonotype was picked up many times. The V gene is TRBV7-3, the J gene TRBJ2-3; a possible D gene is TRBD2 (6 bases). V lost 3 bases and J 6 bases, leaving 10 bases between the germline ends. Germline CDR1 and CDR2: SGHTA and FQGTGA. CDR3 length: 13 residues. CDR3 region: CASSLGTSDTQYF. CDR3 nucleotides: TGTGCCAGCAGCTTGGGGACTTCGGATACGCAGTATTTT. Based on the CDR3 plus reference TRBV7-3 and TRBJ2-3, the full variable domain is GAGVSQTPSNKVTEKGKYVELRCDPISGHTALYWYRQSLGQGPEFLIYFQGTGAADDSGLPNDRFFAVRPEGSVSTLKIQRTERGDSAVYLCASSLGTSDTQYFGPGTRLTVL.

V usage is TRBV6-1 and J usage is TRBJ1-1, with a possible D match to TRBD1 (5 bases). Trimming pared 6 bases from V and 2 bases from J, leaving 16 bases between. Germline V gives CDR1 MNHNS, CDR2 SASEGT. The CDR3 consists of 15 residues. CDR3 DNA sequence: TGTGCCAGCAGCACTGCCAGGGCGGAAAACACTGAAGCTTTCTTT. Translated: CASSTARAENTEAFF.

This clonotype came up many times. This sequence joins TRBV7-6 and TRBJ1-1; 11 nucleotides match TRBD1. J was trimmed by 0 bases and V by 2 bases; bases with no gene match: 5. This CDR3 is built from 17 residues. Per germline, CDR1 SGHVS and CDR2 FNYEAQ. CDR3 protein: CASSLSDRGQVNTEAFF. CDR3 bases: TGTGCCAGCAGCTTATCGGACAGGGGGCAAGTGAACACTGAAGCTTTCTTT.

The rearrangement links TRBV11-2 to TRBJ2-3, with D perhaps being TRBD1 or TRBD2 (5 bases each). This CDR3 has 15 amino acids. Germline V gene sequence: CDR1 SGHAT, CDR2 FQNNGV. The germline V and J ends were trimmed by 4 bases and 2 bases, with 13 bases remaining between them. CDR3 sequence: CASSSYRDLTDTQYF. CDR3 in DNA: TGTGCCAGCAGCTCCTACCGGGACCTCACAGATACGCAGTATTTT.

This clonotype was observed many times. The chain has TRBV7-9 and TRBJ1-1, with 8 bases identical to TRBD1. Germline CDR1 is SEHNR and CDR2 is FQNEAQ (reference sequence). V lost 2 bases, J lost 1 base, and 6 bases stayed unmatched. This CDR3 comprises 16 residues. Here the CDR3 reads CASSLRRDRRNTEAFF. The CDR3 region has the DNA TGTGCCAGCAGCTTACGCCGGGACAGGCGGAACACTGAAGCTTTCTTT.

This clonotype occurred a few times. The chain couples TRBV19 to TRBJ2-1, with D perhaps TRBD1 or TRBD2 (5 bases each). With 3 bases removed from V and 2 bases from J, the gap between germline ends came to 11 bases. The CDR3 runs 15 residues. Germline V gene sequence: CDR1 LNHDA, CDR2 SQIVND (reference sequence). CDR3 in amino acids: CASSIRDGTYNEQFF. CDR3 coding DNA: TGTGCCAGTAGTATTCGGGACGGTACCTACAATGAGCAGTTCTTC.

The table lists this clonotype with many counts. The chain carries TRBV7-6 and TRBJ1-2; TRBD1 might be the D (5 bases). Trimming shortened V by 5 bases and J by 4 bases, and 8 bases separated the two germline ends. This CDR3 comprises 12 residues. In germline, CDR1 is SGHVS, CDR2 FNYEAQ. CDR3 DNA: TGTGCCAGCAGCGCCGACAGCTATGGCTACACCTTC. Translation gives CASSADSYGYTF. The full variable domain, rest sourced from reference TRBV7-6 and TRBJ1-2, is GAGVSQSPRYKVTKRGQDVALRCDPISGHVSLYWYRQALGQGPEFLTYFNYEAQQDKSGLPNDRFSAERPEGSISTLTIQRTEQRDSAMYRCASSADSYGYTFGSGTRLTVV.